This paragraph covers one T cell receptor (beta chain) sequence. Its antigen is unknown. This sample is part of a study of OX40 agonist ivuxolimab in advanced cancers. Study at large: With ivuxolimab, an agonistic anti-OX40 (CD134) antibody, patients were treated. Mean age around 64 years, range about 20 to 90; about 85% male. Study-level results: CD4+ and CD8+ blood T cells expanded clonally by week 6 at 0.1 to 3.0 mg/kg.

The CDR3 is 15 amino acids. The junction had 8 bases not matched to a gene; V was cut back by 5 bases and J by 6 bases. Germline assignment: CDR1 MNHEY and CDR2 SVGAGI. Measured with immunoSEQ multiplex PCR; TCRdb has only the in-frame clones, and not every one. The data contain under 80,000 clones, about 90% of them singletons. This sequence was found in an adult with an advanced solid tumor such as melanoma, head and neck, liver or kidney cancer. The sample in question was CD4+ or CD8+ T cells sorted from blood, obtained in a trial of the OX40 agonist ivuxolimab. This sequence joins TRBV6-5 and TRBJ2-1; TRBD2 matches at 9 bases. This CDR3 is CASSKGLASANEQFF. The CDR3 DNA sequence: TGTGCCAGCAGTAAGGGACTAGCATCCGCCAATGAGCAGTTCTTC.